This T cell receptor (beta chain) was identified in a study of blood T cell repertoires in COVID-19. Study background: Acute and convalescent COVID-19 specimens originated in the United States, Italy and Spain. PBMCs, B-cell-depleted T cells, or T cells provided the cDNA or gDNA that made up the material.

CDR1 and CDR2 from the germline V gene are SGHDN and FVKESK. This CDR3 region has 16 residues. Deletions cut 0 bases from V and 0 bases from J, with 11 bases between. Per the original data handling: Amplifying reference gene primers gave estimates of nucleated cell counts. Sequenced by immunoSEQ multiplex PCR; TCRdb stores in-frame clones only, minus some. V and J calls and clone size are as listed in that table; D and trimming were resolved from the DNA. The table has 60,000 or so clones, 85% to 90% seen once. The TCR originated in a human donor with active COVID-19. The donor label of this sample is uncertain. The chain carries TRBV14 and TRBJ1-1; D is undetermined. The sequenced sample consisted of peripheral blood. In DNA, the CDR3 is TGTGCCAGCAGCCAAGATTTCACAGCCATGAACACTGAAGCTTTCTTT. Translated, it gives CASSQDFTAMNTEAFF.